Each of the 29 T cell receptor beta chains below was sequenced from the same sample in a study of blood T cell repertoires in COVID-19. The repertoire was sequenced with immunoSEQ multiplex PCR; TCRdb's copy has only in-frame clones and lacks some. In the table there are roughly 280,000 clones, about nine tenths of which are singletons. Sequenced: peripheral blood. The origin of the receptors is a woman in her fifties or sixties who had recovered from COVID-19.

The rearrangement joins TRBV28 to TRBJ2-3; TRBD1 is a possible D gene (5 bases). Germline-derived CDR1 and CDR2 are MDHEN and SYDVKM. The V end lost 3 bases, the J end lost 2 bases, and 15 bases lay between the germline ends. This CDR3 is built from 16 residues. The CDR3 region is CASSLGPDTNTDTQYF. For the CDR3, the DNA is TGTGCCAGCAGTTTGGGTCCGGACACCAACACAGATACGCAGTATTTT.

This clone was seen just once. The rearrangement uses TRBV6-5 and TRBJ1-1; D uncertain. Germline assignment: CDR1 MNHEY and CDR2 SVGAGI. Trimming stripped 6 bases from V and 0 bases from J, with 11 bases between. CDR3 size: 14 residues. CDR3 DNA: TGTGCCAGCAGCTACAGCCGCCTGAACACTGAAGCTTTCTTT. Protein: CASSYSRLNTEAFF.

The J gene is TRBJ1-2, the V gene TRBV7-2, with a weak D call TRBD1 (6 bases). The CDR3 spans 14 residues. The germline CDR1 and CDR2 sequences are SGHTA and FQGNSA. V was trimmed by 1 base and J by 8 bases, leaving 14 bases between them. CDR3 amino acids: CASSLVWGPEGYTF. The CDR3 DNA follows: TGTGCCAGCAGCTTAGTTTGGGGGCCGGAGGGCTACACCTTC.

V usage is TRBV5-1 and J usage is TRBJ2-2; weak D call: TRBD1 (5 bases). CDR3 length: 16 amino acids. Trimming took 4 bases from V and 1 from J, leaving 14 bases between them. Germline CDR1 SGHRS, CDR2 YFSETQ. DNA of the CDR3: TGCGCCAGCAGCCCGCTTGGGGCCCAGAACACCGGGGAGCTGTTTTTT. Amino acid sequence: CASSPLGAQNTGELFF.

V and J are TRBV6-1 and TRBJ2-5; 7 bases agree with TRBD1. CDR1 MNHNS and CDR2 SASEGT come from the germline V gene. Trimming removed 4 bases from V and 5 bases from J; junction bases left unmatched: 13. CDR3 length: 16 residues. The CDR3 DNA sequence: TGTGCCAGCAGTGGAGCCAACAGGGGCGCTCGGGAGACCCAGTACTTC. Encoded protein: CASSGANRGARETQYF.

The chain carries TRBV4-2 and TRBJ2-7; D uncertain. This CDR3 spans 13 amino acids. The V end lost 1 base, the J end lost 7 bases, and 11 bases lay between the germline ends. CDR1 LGHNA and CDR2 YNFKEQ come from the germline V gene. CDR3 coding DNA: TGTGCCAGCAGCCAAGTTACTCACCCGGAGCAGTACTTC. This codes for CASSQVTHPEQYF.

V usage is TRBV20-1 and J usage is TRBJ2-3; no reliable D call. CDR1 DFQATT and CDR2 SNEGSKA come from the germline V gene (reference sequence). Trimming pared 3 bases from V and 2 bases from J, leaving 12 bases between. The CDR3 has 14 amino acids. The CDR3, as DNA: TGCAGTGCTAGTAACAGATCATTCACAGATACGCAGTATTTT. Residues: CSASNRSFTDTQYF.

The chain has TRBV4-3 and TRBJ2-3; 11 bases are a match to TRBD2. CDR1 LGHNA and CDR2 YSLEER come from the germline V gene. The CDR3 is 17 residues long. V lost 5 bases, J lost 4 bases, and 11 bases stayed unmatched. CDR3 loop: CASSTHPALAGADTQYF. DNA of the CDR3: TGCGCCAGCAGCACCCATCCGGCACTAGCGGGAGCAGATACGCAGTATTTT.

The genes are TRBV30 and TRBJ1-2; the D is unclear. Germline CDR1 GTSNPN, CDR2 SVGIG (reference sequence). Trimming stripped 0 bases from V and 5 bases from J, with 10 bases between. The CDR3 is made up of 13 amino acids. Here the CDR3 reads CAWSVNSQYGYTF. CDR3 in DNA: TGTGCCTGGAGTGTCAACAGCCAATATGGCTACACCTTC.

The rearrangement uses TRBV3-1 (or the pseudogene TRBV3-2) and TRBJ2-5; a possible D gene is TRBD2 (6 bases). The V gene lost 4 bases and the J gene lost 1 base, with 13 bases spanning the gap. Germline V CDR1 and CDR2: LGHDT, YNNKEL (reference sequence). CDR3 length: 15 amino acids. The CDR3: CASSPRTISQETQYF. In nucleotides, the CDR3 is TGTGCCAGCAGCCCCCGGACTATTTCCCAAGAGACCCAGTACTTC.

The V call is TRBV6-5, the J call TRBJ2-7, with TRBD1 identical over 7 bases. CDR1 and CDR2 from the germline V gene are MNHEY and SVGAGI. With 4 bases clipped from V and 1 base from J, the junction kept 4 bases outside the gene matches. The CDR3 is 14 residues long. The CDR3 region is CASSSWTGSYEQYF. In nucleotides, the CDR3 is TGTGCCAGCAGTTCCTGGACAGGTTCCTACGAGCAGTACTTC.

The V call is TRBV2, the J call TRBJ1-2, with 7 bases lining up with TRBD1. The CDR3 spans 15 residues. Germline CDR1 SNHLY, CDR2 FYNNEI. With V trimmed by 4 bases and J by 3 bases, 8 bases remained unmatched. DNA for the CDR3: TGTGCCAGCAGTGCAGTAGGGGGCTACTACTATGGCTACACCTTC. This sequence encodes CASSAVGGYYYGYTF.

V gene TRBV30 combines with J gene TRBJ1-1, with D tentatively TRBD1 (6 bases). CDR1 GTSNPN and CDR2 SVGIG come from the germline V gene (reference sequence). The CDR3 is made up of 13 amino acids. Trimming left V 4 bases short and J 5 bases short, with 14 bases between. The CDR3 DNA sequence: TGTGCCTGGACGGCACAGGGACGGACTGAAGCTTTCTTT. Encoded protein: CAWTAQGRTEAFF. Filled out from reference TRBV30 and TRBJ1-1, the complete variable domain reads SQTIHQWPATLVQPVGSPLSLECTVEGTSNPNLYWYRQAAGRGLQLLFYSVGIGQISSEVPQNLSASRPQDRQFILSSKKLLLSDSGFYLCAWTAQGRTEAFFGQGTRLTVV.

There are a few counts of this clone. The V and J genes are TRBV6-1 and TRBJ2-1; D unclear. The CDR3 has 12 residues. CDR1 MNHNS and CDR2 SASEGT come from the germline V gene. The ends were cut back, 3 bases at V and 8 bases at J, with 8 bases in the middle. CDR3 in DNA: TGTGCCAGCAGTGATATCAGGTATGAGCAGTTCTTC. Protein: CASSDIRYEQFF.

The J gene is TRBJ2-7, the V gene TRBV6-2 or TRBV6-3; D perhaps matches TRBD2 (6 bases). Germline V gene data show CDR1 as MNHEY and CDR2 as SVGEGT. This CDR3 region has 17 residues. Trimming stripped 5 bases from V and 1 base from J, with 21 bases between. The DNA for the CDR3 is TGTGCCAGCAGTCCCGATCCGACTAGTTTAGGGTCCTACGAGCAGTACTTC. It translates to CASSPDPTSLGSYEQYF.

This chain uses TRBV28 with TRBJ1-1; D remains ambiguous. The CDR3 runs to 15 residues. The germline V and J ends were trimmed by 3 bases and 1 base, with 12 bases remaining between them. Per germline, CDR1 MDHEN and CDR2 SYDVKM. The CDR3 coding sequence is TGTGCCAGCAGTTTTTGGGGAGGACCGAACACTGAAGCTTTCTTT. Its translation: CASSFWGGPNTEAFF.

This clone was recorded at least ten times. The CDR3, as DNA: TGCGCCAGCAGCCCATCCCAAGGGGCTAACTATGGCTACACCTTC. Translated, it gives CASSPSQGANYGYTF. The chain uses TRBV4-1 and TRBJ1-2; possibly TRBD1 for D (5 bases). The germline V gene encodes CDR1 MGHRA and CDR2 YSYEKL. Trimming shortened V by 4 bases and J by 0 bases, and 12 bases separated the two germline ends. The CDR3 is made up of 15 amino acids.

This clone appeared many times. V usage is TRBV9 and J usage is TRBJ1-3; unclear D gene. Trimming took 0 bases from V and 4 from J, leaving 14 bases between them. CDR1 and CDR2 (germline): SGDLS, YYNGEE. The length of the CDR3 is 16 residues. The CDR3 DNA is TGTGCCAGCAGCGTAGCCGGGTCCCCGACGGGAAACACCATATATTTT. Protein: CASSVAGSPTGNTIYF.

The rearrangement uses TRBV7-8 and TRBJ2-1; 12 nucleotides agree with TRBD2. The length of the CDR3 is 19 residues. Germline assignment: CDR1 SGHVS and CDR2 FQNEAQ. The junction had 10 bases not matched to a gene; V was cut back by 4 bases and J by 0 bases. CDR3 residues: CASSSRLAGEGVSYNEQFF. DNA of the CDR3: TGTGCCAGCAGCTCGAGACTAGCGGGAGAGGGGGTCTCCTACAATGAGCAGTTCTTC. Full variable domain (missing parts from reference TRBV7-8 and TRBJ2-1): GAGVSQSPRYKVAKRGQDVALRCDPISGHVSLFWYQQALGQGPEFLTYFQNEAQLDKSGLPSDRFFAERPEGSVSTLKIQRTQQEDSAVYLCASSSRLAGEGVSYNEQFFGPGTRLTVL.

The table lists this clone with a count of one. The chain links TRBV24-1 to TRBJ2-1, with TRBD2 as a possible D gene (7 bases). The V end lost 8 bases, the J end lost 7 bases, and 17 bases lay between the germline ends. CDR3 length: 14 residues. The germline V gene has CDR1 KGHDR and CDR2 SFDVKD. CDR3 bases: TGTGCCACCAAAGGGGGGGATGGGGGAAATGAGCAGTTCTTC. This gives the protein CATKGGDGGNEQFF.

The chain links TRBV6-1 to TRBJ2-3; D perhaps matches TRBD1 (5 bases). Germline CDR1 is MNHNS and CDR2 is SASEGT. This CDR3 region has 17 residues. V was cut by 3 bases and J by 1 base, with 17 bases left in between. CDR3 amino acids: CASSDKGRPSGTDTQYF. The CDR3 DNA is TGTGCCAGCAGTGATAAGGGGCGCCCCTCGGGCACAGATACGCAGTATTTT.

The chain links TRBV15 to TRBJ2-3; 11 nucleotides line up with TRBD2. J lost 0 bases, V lost 3 bases, and 17 bases had no gene match. Germline V gene lookup returns CDR1 LNHNV and CDR2 YYDKDF (reference sequence). This CDR3 has 21 residues. CDR3 sequence: CATSSTIAGGRKPSSTDTQYF. DNA for the CDR3: TGTGCCACCAGCAGTACGATAGCGGGAGGGCGGAAACCGTCTAGCACAGATACGCAGTATTTT.

The V gene is TRBV6-5, the J gene TRBJ2-7, with 9 bases that match TRBD1. CDR3 length: 15 residues. Trimming at V came to 5 bases and at J to 4 bases, leaving 9 bases not matched to a gene. Germline values: CDR1 MNHEY, CDR2 SVGAGI. The CDR3: CASSNSGQGHYEQYF. DNA for the CDR3: TGTGCCAGCAGTAACAGCGGACAGGGGCATTACGAGCAGTACTTC.

This chain links TRBV3-1 (or the pseudogene TRBV3-2) with TRBJ1-3; 8 positions agree with TRBD1. The CDR3 consists of 15 residues. CDR1 is LGHDT and CDR2 is YNNKEL in the germline V gene (reference sequence). With 4 bases clipped from V and 0 bases from J, the junction kept 2 bases outside the gene matches. In nucleotides, the CDR3 is TGTGCCAGCAGCCCCAGGGGGCTCTCTGGAAACACCATATATTTT. Protein: CASSPRGLSGNTIYF.

The chain uses TRBV9 and TRBJ1-3; a weak D match, TRBD1 (5 bases). Germline V gene sequence: CDR1 SGDLS, CDR2 YYNGEE. Trimming removed 0 bases at V and 0 bases at J, with 13 bases between. This CDR3 region has 17 residues. The CDR3 nucleotides read TGTGCCAGCAGCGTAGAGACAGCATACTTCTCTGGAAACACCATATATTTT. Protein product: CASSVETAYFSGNTIYF.

This clone was recorded once. V usage is TRBV5-6 and J usage is TRBJ1-2; 7 positions agree with TRBD1. The CDR3 sequence is 14 residues long. V shed 7 bases, J shed 5 bases, and the junction held 11 bases outside the gene matches. Germline assignment: CDR1 SGHDT and CDR2 YYEEEE. The CDR3 DNA follows: TGTGCCAGCCAGATAGGGACAGCAGTTTATGGCTACACCTTC. Translation: CASQIGTAVYGYTF.

This chain links TRBV6-5 with TRBJ2-3; TRBD2 agrees at 10 bases. CDR1 and CDR2 (germline): MNHEY, SVGAGI. V gave up 0 bases and J gave up 6 bases; unmatched junction bases: 6. The CDR3 spans 16 residues. CDR3 sequence (DNA): TGTGCCAGCAGTTACTCTCCGCTAGCGGGGGTCGATACGCAGTATTTT. Residues: CASSYSPLAGVDTQYF.

This chain joins TRBV30 and TRBJ1-2; D is possibly TRBD1 (6 bases). The CDR3 has 12 amino acids. Germline loops: CDR1 GTSNPN, CDR2 SVGIG (reference sequence). The V and J ends lost 2 bases and 5 bases respectively, with 9 bases between them. Here the CDR3 reads CAWSYTGYGYTF. CDR3 DNA: TGTGCCTGGAGTTATACAGGGTATGGCTACACCTTC.

The chain is built from TRBV10-3 and TRBJ1-2; D is possibly TRBD1 (6 bases). Trimming cost V 3 bases and J 2 bases, with 13 bases left between them. CDR1 is ENHRY, CDR2 SYGVKD, per germline. There are 15 residues in the CDR3. CDR3 protein: CAISDPGRGNYGYTF. The CDR3 DNA sequence: TGTGCCATCAGTGACCCCGGGAGGGGGAACTATGGCTACACCTTC.